This TCR beta chain stems from a study of T cell responses to AZD1222 COVID-19 vaccine. Study-level findings and limits: Compared with day 0, the breadth and depth of the Spike-specific TCR repertoire rose significantly after two doses of AZD1222. Females made up more of the donors, who were largely white British, and clonal diversity may have come out too low. Every sample of the repertoires postdated the peak T cell response. In the spike-specific TCR repertoire, nearly half reportedly target unmutated variant regions.

Sequencing was performed with immunoSEQ multiplex PCR; in TCRdb, only in-frame clones are kept and a portion is missing. The table records 60,000 to 70,000 clones, 85% to 90% of them present only once. The CDR3 runs to 16 residues. Looked up from germline, CDR1 is LNHDA and CDR2 is SQIVND (reference sequence). Trimming cost V 1 base and J 3 bases, with 13 bases left between them. Concerning this clone itself: As yet, its antigen is unknown.

The source is an adult in good health. The rearrangement joins TRBV19 to TRBJ1-5, with a tentative D call TRBD1 (5 bases). Sequenced here: peripheral blood, sampled on day 0 of AZD1222 vaccination. This CDR3 reads CASSIGGGKVNQPQHF. In nucleotides, the CDR3 is TGTGCCAGTAGTATAGGGGGGGGGAAAGTCAATCAGCCCCAGCATTTT. Based on the CDR3 plus reference TRBV19 and TRBJ1-5, the full variable domain is DGGITQSPKYLFRKEGQNVTLSCEQNLNHDAMYWYRQDPGQGLRLIYYSQIVNDFQKGDIAEGYSVSREKKESFPLTVTSAQKNPTAFYLCASSIGGGKVNQPQHFGDGTRLSIL.